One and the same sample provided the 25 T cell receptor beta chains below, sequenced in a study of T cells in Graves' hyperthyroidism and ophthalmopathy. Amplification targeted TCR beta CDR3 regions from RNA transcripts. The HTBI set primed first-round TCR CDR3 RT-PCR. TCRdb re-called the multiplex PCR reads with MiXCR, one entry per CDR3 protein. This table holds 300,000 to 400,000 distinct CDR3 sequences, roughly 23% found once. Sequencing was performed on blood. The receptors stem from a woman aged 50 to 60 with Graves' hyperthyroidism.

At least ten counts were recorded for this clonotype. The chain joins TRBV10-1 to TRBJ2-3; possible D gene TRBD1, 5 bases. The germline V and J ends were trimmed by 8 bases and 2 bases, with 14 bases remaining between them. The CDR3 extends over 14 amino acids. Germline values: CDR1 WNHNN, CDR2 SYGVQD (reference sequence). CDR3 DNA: TGCGCCAGCTCCAGGACAATACCCACAGATACGCAGTATTTT. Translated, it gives CASSRTIPTDTQYF.

The CDR3 nucleotides are TGTGCCAGCAGCTTAATTGTAGCGGGGGGGCCCGCCATTGAGCAGTTCTTC. Translated: CASSLIVAGGPAIEQFF. V usage is TRBV7-3 and J usage is TRBJ2-1; 11 bases agree with TRBD2. Germline lookup yields CDR1 SGHTA and CDR2 FQGTGA. Trimming at V came to 1 base and at J to 9 bases, leaving 11 bases not matched to a gene. This CDR3 comprises 17 residues.

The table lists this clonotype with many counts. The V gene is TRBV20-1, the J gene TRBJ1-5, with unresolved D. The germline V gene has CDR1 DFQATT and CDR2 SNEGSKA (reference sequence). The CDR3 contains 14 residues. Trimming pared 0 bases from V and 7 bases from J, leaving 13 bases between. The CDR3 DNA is TGCAGTGCTAGAGATCTGGGCCGAAAACAGCCCCAGCATTTT. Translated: CSARDLGRKQPQHF.

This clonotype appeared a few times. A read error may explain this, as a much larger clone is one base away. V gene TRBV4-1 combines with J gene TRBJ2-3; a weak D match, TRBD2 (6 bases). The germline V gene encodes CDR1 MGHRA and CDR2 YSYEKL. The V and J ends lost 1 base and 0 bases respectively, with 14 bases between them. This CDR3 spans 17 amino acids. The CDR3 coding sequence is TGCGCCAGCAGCCAAGGGAATAGGCGGGATAGCACAGATACGCAGTATTTT. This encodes CASSQGNRRDSTDTQYF.

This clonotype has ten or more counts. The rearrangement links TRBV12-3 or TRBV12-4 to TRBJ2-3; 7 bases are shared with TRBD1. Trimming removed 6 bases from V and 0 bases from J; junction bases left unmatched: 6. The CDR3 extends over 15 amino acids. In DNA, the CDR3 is TGTGCCAGCAGACCTCGGACAGGTAGCACAGATACGCAGTATTTT. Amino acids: CASRPRTGSTDTQYF.

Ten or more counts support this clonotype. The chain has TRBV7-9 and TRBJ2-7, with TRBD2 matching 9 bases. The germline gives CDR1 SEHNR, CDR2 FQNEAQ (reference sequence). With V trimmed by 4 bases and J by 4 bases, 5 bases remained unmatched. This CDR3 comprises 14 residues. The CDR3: CASSWRGGHYEQYF. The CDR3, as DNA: TGTGCCAGCAGCTGGCGGGGGGGTCATTACGAGCAGTACTTC.

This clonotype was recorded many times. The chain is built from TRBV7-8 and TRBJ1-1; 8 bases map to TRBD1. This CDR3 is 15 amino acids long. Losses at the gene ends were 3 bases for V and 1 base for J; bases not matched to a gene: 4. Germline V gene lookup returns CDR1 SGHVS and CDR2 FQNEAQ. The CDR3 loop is CASSFRQGTNTEAFF. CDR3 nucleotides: TGTGCCAGCAGCTTCAGACAGGGGACGAACACTGAAGCTTTCTTT.

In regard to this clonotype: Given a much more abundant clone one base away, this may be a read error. For the CDR3, the DNA is TGTGCCGGCTCACCACAGGGGGCCGCAGATACGCAGTATTTT. Translation gives CAGSPQGAADTQYF. The chain employs TRBV18 and TRBJ2-3, with 9 bases aligning to TRBD1. CDR1 and CDR2 from the germline V gene are KGHSH and LQKENI. The CDR3 covers 14 residues.

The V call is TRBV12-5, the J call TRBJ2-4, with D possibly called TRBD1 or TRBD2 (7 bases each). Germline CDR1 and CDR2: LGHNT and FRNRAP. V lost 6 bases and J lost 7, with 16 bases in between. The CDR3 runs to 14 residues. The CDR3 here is CASGPQGRENIQYF. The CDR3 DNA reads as TGTGCTAGTGGACCACAGGGGAGGGAGAACATTCAGTACTTC.

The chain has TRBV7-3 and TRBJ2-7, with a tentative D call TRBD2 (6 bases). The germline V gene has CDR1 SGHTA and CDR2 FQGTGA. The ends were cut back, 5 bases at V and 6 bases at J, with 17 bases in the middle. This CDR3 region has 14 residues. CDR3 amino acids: CASSPQPGLSEQYF. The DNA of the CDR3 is TGTGCCAGCAGCCCGCAACCGGGACTCTCCGAGCAGTACTTC.

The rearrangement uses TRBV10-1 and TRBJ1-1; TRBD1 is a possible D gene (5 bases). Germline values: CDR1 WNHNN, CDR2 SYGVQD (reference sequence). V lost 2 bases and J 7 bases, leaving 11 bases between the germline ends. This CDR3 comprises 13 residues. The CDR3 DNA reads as TGCGCCAGCAGTGAGCGGGGGTTAGGTGAAGCTTTCTTT. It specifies CASSERGLGEAFF.

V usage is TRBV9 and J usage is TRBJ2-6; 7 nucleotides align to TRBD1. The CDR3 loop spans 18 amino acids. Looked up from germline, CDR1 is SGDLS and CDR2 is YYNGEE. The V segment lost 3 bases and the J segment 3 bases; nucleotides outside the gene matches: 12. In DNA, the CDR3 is TGTGCCAGCAGCGAACAGACCGGGACAGTTAGTGGGGCCAACGTCCTGACTTTC. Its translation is CASSEQTGTVSGANVLTF.

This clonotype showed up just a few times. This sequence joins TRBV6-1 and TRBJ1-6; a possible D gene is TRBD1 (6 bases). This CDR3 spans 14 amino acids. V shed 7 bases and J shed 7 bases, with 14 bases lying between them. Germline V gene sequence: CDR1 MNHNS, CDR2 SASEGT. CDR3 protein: CASIVRGGNSPLHF. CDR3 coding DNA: TGTGCCAGCATCGTGAGGGGGGGAAATTCACCCCTCCACTTT.

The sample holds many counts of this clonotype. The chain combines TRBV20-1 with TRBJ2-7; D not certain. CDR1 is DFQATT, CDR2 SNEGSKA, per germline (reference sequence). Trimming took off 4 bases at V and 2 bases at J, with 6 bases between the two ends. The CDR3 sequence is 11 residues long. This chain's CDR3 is CSATEAYEQYF. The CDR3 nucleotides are TGCAGTGCTACAGAGGCCTACGAGCAGTACTTC.

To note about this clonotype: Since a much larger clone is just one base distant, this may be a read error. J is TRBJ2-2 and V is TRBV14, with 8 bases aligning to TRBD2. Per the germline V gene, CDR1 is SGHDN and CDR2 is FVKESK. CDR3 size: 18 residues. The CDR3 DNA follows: TGTGTCAGCAGCCAAGTGTCAGCAGCGGGGGCTTACACCGGGGAGCTGTTTTTT. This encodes CVSSQVSAAGAYTGELFF. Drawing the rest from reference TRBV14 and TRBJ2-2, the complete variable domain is EAGVTQFPSHSVIEKGQTVTLRCDPISGHDNLYWYRRVMGKEIKFLLHFVKESKQDESGMPNNRFLAERTGGTYSTLKVQPAELEDSGVYFCVSSQVSAAGAYTGELFFGEGSRLTVL.

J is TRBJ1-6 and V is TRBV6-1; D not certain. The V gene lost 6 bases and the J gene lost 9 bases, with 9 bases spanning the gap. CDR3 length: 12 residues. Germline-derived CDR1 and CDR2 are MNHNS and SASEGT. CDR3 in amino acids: CASRTGISPLHF. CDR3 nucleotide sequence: TGTGCCAGCAGGACGGGGATTTCACCCCTCCACTTT.

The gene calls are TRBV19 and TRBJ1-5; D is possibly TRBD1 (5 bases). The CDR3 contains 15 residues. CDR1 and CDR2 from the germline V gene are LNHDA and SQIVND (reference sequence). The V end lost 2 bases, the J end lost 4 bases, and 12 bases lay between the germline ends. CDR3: CASSISGQQNQPQHF. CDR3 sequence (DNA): TGTGCCAGTAGTATAAGTGGACAACAGAATCAGCCCCAGCATTTT. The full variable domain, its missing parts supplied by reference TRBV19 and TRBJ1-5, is DGGITQSPKYLFRKEGQNVTLSCEQNLNHDAMYWYRQDPGQGLRLIYYSQIVNDFQKGDIAEGYSVSREKKESFPLTVTSAQKNPTAFYLCASSISGQQNQPQHFGDGTRLSIL.

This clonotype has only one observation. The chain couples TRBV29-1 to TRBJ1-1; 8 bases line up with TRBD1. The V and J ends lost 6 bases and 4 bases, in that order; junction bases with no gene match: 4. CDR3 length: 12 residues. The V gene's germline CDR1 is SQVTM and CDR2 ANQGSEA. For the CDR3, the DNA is TGCAGCGTAATAACAGGGGGCACTGAAGCTTTCTTT. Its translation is CSVITGGTEAFF.

The CDR3 sequence: CASSPLRSNEQFF. In nucleotides, the CDR3 is TGTGCCAGCAGCCCACTCCGAAGCAATGAGCAGTTCTTC. The J gene is TRBJ2-1, the V gene TRBV14; D is ambiguous. The length of the CDR3 is 13 residues. Germline V CDR1 and CDR2: SGHDN, FVKESK. Trimming took off 4 bases at V and 6 bases at J, with 10 bases between the two ends.

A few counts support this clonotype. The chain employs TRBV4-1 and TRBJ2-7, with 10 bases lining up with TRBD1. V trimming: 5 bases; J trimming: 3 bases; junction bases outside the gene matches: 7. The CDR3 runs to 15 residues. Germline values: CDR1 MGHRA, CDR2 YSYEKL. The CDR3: CASSLTGGLVYEQYF. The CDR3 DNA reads TGCGCCAGCAGCTTGACAGGGGGCCTCGTCTACGAGCAGTACTTC.

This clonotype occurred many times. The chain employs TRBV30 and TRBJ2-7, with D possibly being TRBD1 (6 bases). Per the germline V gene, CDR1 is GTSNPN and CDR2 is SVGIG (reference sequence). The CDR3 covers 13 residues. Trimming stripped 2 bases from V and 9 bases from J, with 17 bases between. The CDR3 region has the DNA TGTGCCTGGAGTTCCACAGGGAACCACGGGCAGTACTTC. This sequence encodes CAWSSTGNHGQYF. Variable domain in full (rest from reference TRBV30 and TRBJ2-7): SQTIHQWPATLVQPVGSPLSLECTVEGTSNPNLYWYRQAAGRGLQLLFYSVGIGQISSEVPQNLSASRPQDRQFILSSKKLLLSDSGFYLCAWSSTGNHGQYFGPGTRLTVT.

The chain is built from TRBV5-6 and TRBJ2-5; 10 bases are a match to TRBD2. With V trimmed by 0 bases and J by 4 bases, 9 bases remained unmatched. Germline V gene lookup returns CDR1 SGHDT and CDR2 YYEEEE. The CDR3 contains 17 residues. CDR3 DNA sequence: TGTGCCAGCAGCTTGGGCCCCAGCGGGGGGGGTCGAGAGACCCAGTACTTC. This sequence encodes CASSLGPSGGGRETQYF.

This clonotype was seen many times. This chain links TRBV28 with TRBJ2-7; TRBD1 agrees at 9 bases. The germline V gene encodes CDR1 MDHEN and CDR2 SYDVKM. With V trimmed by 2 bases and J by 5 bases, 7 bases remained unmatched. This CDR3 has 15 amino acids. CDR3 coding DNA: TGTGCCAGCAGTTTAAGCGGACAGGGGAGCCACGAGCAGTACTTC. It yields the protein CASSLSGQGSHEQYF.

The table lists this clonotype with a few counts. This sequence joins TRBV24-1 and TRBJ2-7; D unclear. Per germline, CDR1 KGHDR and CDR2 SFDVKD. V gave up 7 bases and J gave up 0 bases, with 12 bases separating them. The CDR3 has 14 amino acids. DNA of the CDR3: TGTGCCACCAGCGCAGGTACAACCTCCTACGAGCAGTACTTC. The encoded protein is CATSAGTTSYEQYF.

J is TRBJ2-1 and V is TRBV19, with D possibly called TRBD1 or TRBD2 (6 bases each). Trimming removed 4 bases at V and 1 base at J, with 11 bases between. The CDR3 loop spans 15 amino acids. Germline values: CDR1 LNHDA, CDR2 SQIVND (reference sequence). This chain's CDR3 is CASSSQGRSYNEQFF. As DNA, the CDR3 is TGTGCCAGTAGTAGCCAGGGGAGGTCCTACAATGAGCAGTTCTTC.